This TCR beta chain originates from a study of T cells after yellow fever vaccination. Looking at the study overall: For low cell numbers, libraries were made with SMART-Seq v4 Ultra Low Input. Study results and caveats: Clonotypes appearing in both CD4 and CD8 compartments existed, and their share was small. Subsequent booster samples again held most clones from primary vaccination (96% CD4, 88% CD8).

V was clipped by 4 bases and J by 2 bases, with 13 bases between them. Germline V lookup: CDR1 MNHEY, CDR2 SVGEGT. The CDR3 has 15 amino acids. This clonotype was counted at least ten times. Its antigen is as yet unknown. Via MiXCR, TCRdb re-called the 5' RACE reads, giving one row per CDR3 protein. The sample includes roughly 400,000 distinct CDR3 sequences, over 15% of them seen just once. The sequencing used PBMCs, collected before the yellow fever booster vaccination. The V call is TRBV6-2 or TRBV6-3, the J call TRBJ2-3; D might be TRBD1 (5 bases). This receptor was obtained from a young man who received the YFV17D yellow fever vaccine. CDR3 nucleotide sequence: TGTGCCAGCAGTTTGAGCCGGACATACACAGATACGCAGTATTTT. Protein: CASSLSRTYTDTQYF.